A selection of T cell receptor beta chains follows, all from one sample in a study of blood T cell repertoires in COVID-19. Sequencing was performed with immunoSEQ multiplex PCR; in TCRdb, only in-frame clones are kept and a portion is missing. The table shows tens of thousands of clones, with approximately 85% occurring only once. The sample was peripheral blood. Receptors were obtained from a human donor in a cohort sampled during active COVID-19. The CDR3 runs from the conserved cysteine through the conserved F or W. The D gene is left open where the match is weak. Where a row states a size, it is once, few, many or the class of an expanded clone; other rows omit it.

j_call v_call d_call clone_size cdr3_nt cdr3_aa
TRBJ1-1 TRBV12-3/TRBV12-4 - once TGTGCCAGCAGCCAGACAGGCAACACTGAAGCTTTCTTT CASSQTGNTEAFF
TRBJ2-7 TRBV7-2 - - TGTGCCAGCAGCTTAGCGCGTCGCTCCTACGAGCAGTACTTC CASSLARRSYEQYF
TRBJ1-1 TRBV4-1 TRBD1 - TGCGCCAGCAGCCTAACCTCCGGGACAGGGTTTGGTGGCACTGAAGCTTTCTTT CASSLTSGTGFGGTEAFF
TRBJ2-7 TRBV10-3 - - TGTGCCGTGCTTGTCAGGGGCTCCTACGAGCAGTACTTC CAVLVRGSYEQYF
TRBJ2-1 TRBV7-6 TRBD1 - TGTGCCAGCAGCTTAGGGTTGGGACAGGGGGCCGAACAGTTCTTC CASSLGLGQGAEQFF
TRBJ1-5 TRBV30 - - TGTGCCTGGAGTGGTCACCGGGACACGTATAGCAATCAGCCCCAGCATTTT CAWSGHRDTYSNQPQHF
TRBJ2-2 TRBV6-5 - - TGTGCCAGCAGTAACGGAGGCCCCGGGGAGCTGTTTTTT CASSNGGPGELFF
TRBJ2-7 TRBV18 - - TGTGCCAGCTCACCACCGACAGGCACTACCTACGAGCAGTACTTC CASSPPTGTTYEQYF
TRBJ2-1 TRBV27 - - TGTGCCAGCAGTTTAGGGGACACCTACAATGAGCAGTTCTTC CASSLGDTYNEQFF
TRBJ1-1 TRBV7-6 TRBD1 - TGTGCCAGCAGACAGGGGGCAGGAACTGAAGCTTTCTTT CASRQGAGTEAFF
TRBJ2-7 TRBV10-2 - - TGCGCCAGCAGTGGTGCAGGAAGGACCTACGAGCAGTACTTC CASSGAGRTYEQYF
TRBJ1-1 TRBV5-1 TRBD1 - TGCGCCAGCAGCCAGGGACAGGTATCGGTTTTCTTT CASSQGQVSVFF
TRBJ1-5 TRBV4-1 - - TGCGCCAGCAGCCAAGACCACATCACCAATCAGCCCCAGCATTTT CASSQDHITNQPQHF
TRBJ2-3 TRBV19 TRBD1 - TGTGCCAGTAGTTTCGACAGGGGCAGCACAGATACGCAGTATTTT CASSFDRGSTDTQYF
TRBJ1-6 TRBV7-9 - few TGTGCCAGCATAGAGAGCTCCTATAATTCACCCCTCCACTTT CASIESSYNSPLHF
TRBJ1-3 TRBV4-1 - - TGCGCCAGCAGCCAAGTGCAGGGGAACACCATATATTTT CASSQVQGNTIYF
TRBJ1-1 TRBV19 TRBD1 - TGTGCCAGTAGTACCCCACCCCGGACAGGGTCCCACACTGAAGCTTTCTTT CASSTPPRTGSHTEAFF
TRBJ2-3 TRBV2 - - TGTGCCAGCACGTGGGAGCGGACAGATACGCAGTATTTT CASTWERTDTQYF
TRBJ2-5 TRBV28 - - TGTGCCAGCAGTACTATAGGGGAGGCCCAGGCGACCCAGTACTTC CASSTIGEAQATQYF
TRBJ2-3 TRBV29-1 TRBD2 - TGCAGCGTTCCTTCTAGCGGGGGATTAGATACGCAGTATTTT CSVPSSGGLDTQYF
TRBJ2-3 TRBV9 TRBD2 - TGTGCCAGCAGCGCCCACCCGCCCTCAGGGGCGGGGGGTCCAGATACGCAGTATTTT CASSAHPPSGAGGPDTQYF
TRBJ2-3 TRBV6-5 TRBD1 - TGTGCCAGCAGTTACTCGACAGGGAGCACAGATACGCAGTATTTT CASSYSTGSTDTQYF
TRBJ1-6 TRBV7-8 TRBD1 - TGTGCCAGCAGCCCGGCCGGGACAGAGACCTATAATTCACCCCTCCACTTT CASSPAGTETYNSPLHF
TRBJ2-3 TRBV5-1 TRBD2 - TGCGCCAGCAGCCTGACCCCAGCGGGGGGCACAGATACGCAGTATTTT CASSLTPAGGTDTQYF
TRBJ1-4 TRBV11-3 - - TGTGCCAGCAGCTGCCTAGGACAGCTTAATGAAAAACTGTTTTTT CASSCLGQLNEKLFF
TRBJ2-3 TRBV9 - - TGTGCCAGCAGCGTAAGGAGGGAGTCAACAGATACGCAGTATTTT CASSVRRESTDTQYF
TRBJ1-5 TRBV19 TRBD1 - TGTGCCACCCAGACCGGGACAGGCATTCAGCCCCAGCATTTT CATQTGTGIQPQHF
TRBJ2-7 TRBV27 - once TGTGCCAGCCGTATCCTGGGGGGGCGCGAGCAGTACTTC CASRILGGREQYF
TRBJ2-1 TRBV5-4 TRBD1 - TGTGCCAGCAGCTCGGGACAGGGGATCTACAATGAGCAGTTCTTC CASSSGQGIYNEQFF
TRBJ1-2 TRBV6-5 - - TGTGCCAGCAGTTGCGGCGGGGATGGCTACACCTTC CASSCGGDGYTF
TRBJ1-3 TRBV6-5 - - TGTGCCAGCAGTCGGCAGGGGACTGGAAACACCATATATTTT CASSRQGTGNTIYF
TRBJ1-5 TRBV19 - - TGTGCCAGTAGTACCCTCCAAGGGGATCGCAATCAGCCCCAGCATTTT CASSTLQGDRNQPQHF
TRBJ2-5 TRBV5-1 - - TGCGCCAGCAGCAAAGGGACTCCGGAGGAGACCCAGTACTTC CASSKGTPEETQYF
TRBJ1-1 TRBV2 TRBD1 - TGTGCCAGCGCTAAGACAGGGGTAGCTGAAGCTTTCTTT CASAKTGVAEAFF
TRBJ2-5 TRBV4-2 - - TGTGCCAGCAGCCAAGAAGCCCCTGGGGGCGGGGGCCATAGAGAGACCCAGTACTTC CASSQEAPGGGGHRETQYF
TRBJ2-3 TRBV7-9 TRBD2 - TGTGCCAGCAGCTTAGAGGGACTAGCGACCCGCACAGATACGCAGTATTTT CASSLEGLATRTDTQYF
TRBJ2-1 TRBV7-6 TRBD2 - TGTGCCAGCAGCGAACTAGCGGGAGGTCTTAATGAGCAGTTCTTC CASSELAGGLNEQFF
TRBJ2-7 TRBV7-9 TRBD1 - TGTGCCAGCAGCCAAAGGGGGCTGGTAATCTACGAGCAGTACTTC CASSQRGLVIYEQYF
TRBJ1-6 TRBV19 TRBD1 - TGTGCCAGTAGTGCCCCCGGGACAGGGGATTCACCCCTCCACTTT CASSAPGTGDSPLHF
TRBJ1-6 TRBV10-1 TRBD1 - TGCGCCAGCAGTGCAACAGGGGATAATTCACCCCTCCACTTT CASSATGDNSPLHF
TRBJ2-2 TRBV6-4 - - TGTGCCAGCAGACAGAATCCGAACACCGGGGAGCTGTTTTTT CASRQNPNTGELFF
TRBJ1-2 TRBV19 TRBD1 - TGTGCCAGTAGCCTGACAGGGAACTATGGCTACACCTTC CASSLTGNYGYTF
TRBJ1-1 TRBV9 - - TGTGCCAGCAGCGTAGGGGTCCTCCACACCGGCGGGGCTTTCTTT CASSVGVLHTGGAFF